This is a list of T cell receptor beta chains from one sample in a study of a mutant IDH1 vaccine in newly diagnosed glioma. Sequencing was performed with immunoSEQ multiplex PCR; in TCRdb, only in-frame clones are kept and a portion is missing. The sample has 50,000 to 70,000 clones, roughly 74% seen once. Their antigens remain unidentified. The source material was PBMCs, sampled from a glioma patient whose treatment included an IDH1 peptide vaccine. These receptors all stem from a man between 50 and 59 years old with glioma. Both conserved end residues are part of each CDR3. Fields, in order: J gene, clone size, D gene, V gene, CDR3 protein, CDR3 DNA. A D gene is named only where the DNA matches it firmly. Not all rows give a size; the values are once, few, many and, for expanded clones, a class.

>TRBJ1-1|-|-|TRBV29-1
CSVEGVTNTEAFF
TGCAGCGTTGAGGGGGTCACGAACACTGAAGCTTTCTTT
>TRBJ2-1|-|TRBD2|TRBV5-3
CARSSTSGGHNEQFF
TGTGCCAGAAGCTCCACTAGCGGGGGGCACAATGAGCAGTTCTTC
>TRBJ2-2|few|TRBD2|TRBV5-6
CASSLVSGVAAGTGELFF
TGTGCCAGCAGCTTGGTTAGCGGGGTGGCGGCGGGCACCGGGGAGCTGTTTTTT
>TRBJ2-7|-|-|TRBV27
CASSFRQRDEQYF
TGTGCCAGCAGTTTTCGACAGAGGGACGAGCAGTACTTC
>TRBJ2-7|few|TRBD2|TRBV18
CATSTSRGEQYF
TGTGCCACCTCGACTAGCCGTGGCGAGCAGTACTTC
>TRBJ2-6|-|-|TRBV5-6
CASTQLSSGANVLTF
TGTGCCAGCACCCAATTAAGTTCTGGGGCCAACGTCCTGACTTTC
>TRBJ1-5|few|-|TRBV2
CASSEGPNQPQHF
TGTGCCAGCAGTGAAGGGCCGAATCAGCCCCAGCATTTT
>TRBJ1-2|-|-|TRBV27
CASSPGPGRSYGYTF
TGTGCCAGCAGCCCAGGACCCGGCAGGAGCTATGGCTACACCTTC
>TRBJ2-5|-|-|TRBV6-1
CASTGTVQETQYF
TGTGCCAGCACCGGGACCGTACAAGAGACCCAGTACTTC
>TRBJ2-1|few|TRBD2|TRBV2
CASRRLAQNEQFF
TGTGCCAGCAGGCGACTAGCCCAGAATGAGCAGTTCTTC
>TRBJ1-2|-|TRBD1|TRBV5-5
CASSLVGQGTYGYTF
TGTGCCAGCAGCTTGGTTGGACAGGGGACATATGGCTACACCTTC
>TRBJ2-2|few|-|TRBV5-1
CASGLDTGELFF
TGCGCCAGCGGATTGGATACCGGGGAGCTGTTTTTT
>TRBJ2-7|-|TRBD2|TRBV4-1
CASSPTASGVAYEQYF
TGCGCCAGCAGCCCCACGGCTAGCGGAGTCGCCTACGAGCAGTACTTC
>TRBJ1-3|-|-|TRBV19
CASSMGRGSGNTIYF
TGTGCCAGTAGTATGGGACGTGGCTCTGGAAACACCATATATTTT
>TRBJ2-1|-|-|TRBV7-9
CASSLGFGTRNEQFF
TGTGCCAGCAGCTTAGGGTTTGGGACACGCAATGAGCAGTTCTTC
>TRBJ2-7|-|-|TRBV7-7
CASSLEQGGTYEQYF
TGTGCTAGCAGCTTAGAGCAGGGGGGAACCTACGAGCAGTACTTC
>TRBJ2-7|-|TRBD1|TRBV27
CASSWAGTGNEQYF
TGTGCCAGCAGCTGGGCCGGGACAGGGAACGAGCAGTACTTC
>TRBJ2-5|-|-|TRBV7-2
CASSSFRGTETQYF
TGTGCCAGCAGCTCTTTTCGGGGGACAGAGACCCAGTACTTC
>TRBJ1-2|-|-|TRBV30
CAWSVGPNYGYTF
TGTGCCTGGAGTGTTGGACCCAACTATGGCTACACCTTC
>TRBJ1-6|-|-|TRBV30
CAWNRDNYNSPLHF
TGTGCCTGGAATAGGGACAACTATAATTCACCCCTCCACTTT
>TRBJ1-1|-|TRBD1|TRBV5-1
CASSFLGQNEAFF
TGCGCCAGCAGCTTTTTGGGACAGAATGAAGCTTTCTTT
>TRBJ1-5|-|-|TRBV30
CAWKHPTIRNQPQHF
TGTGCCTGGAAGCACCCGACCATCCGAAATCAGCCCCAGCATTTT
>TRBJ2-7|-|TRBD2|TRBV6-1
CASSEEPAGDAREQYF
TGTGCCAGCAGTGAAGAACCCGCGGGGGATGCTCGGGAGCAGTACTTC
>TRBJ2-1|-|-|TRBV6-5
CASSSLREQFF
TGTGCCAGCAGTTCCCTCAGGGAGCAGTTCTTC
>TRBJ2-7|-|-|TRBV27
CASSLGGPYEQYF
TGTGCCAGCAGTTTGGGCGGGCCCTACGAGCAGTACTTC
>TRBJ1-1|few|-|TRBV5-4
CASSTPGRTEAFF
TGTGCCAGCAGCACCCCAGGGCGGACTGAAGCTTTCTTT
>TRBJ2-5|-|TRBD2|TRBV5-1
CASSLEPGGREETQYF
TGCGCCAGCAGCTTGGAACCGGGGGGGCGGGAAGAGACCCAGTACTTC
>TRBJ1-3|-|-|TRBV9
CASSVAPGSSGNTIYF
TGTGCCAGCAGCGTAGCGCCAGGATCCTCTGGAAACACCATATATTTT
>TRBJ1-5|-|-|TRBV20-1
CSARSGQPQHF
TGCAGTGCTAGATCGGGTCAGCCCCAGCATTTT
>TRBJ2-3|-|TRBD1|TRBV5-1
CASSLGQGRTDTQYF
TGCGCCAGCAGCTTAGGACAGGGGCGTACAGATACGCAGTATTTT
>TRBJ1-1|-|-|TRBV5-6
CASSLANWSGTEAFF
TGTGCCAGCAGCTTGGCCAACTGGTCGGGAACTGAAGCTTTCTTT
>TRBJ2-1|-|-|TRBV4-3
CASSQGTASYNEQFF
TGCGCCAGCAGCCAGGGGACCGCCTCCTACAATGAGCAGTTCTTC
>TRBJ1-2|-|-|TRBV6-1
CASTVTGGYTF
TGTGCCAGCACAGTTACGGGTGGCTACACCTTC
>TRBJ2-1|-|-|TRBV30
CAWSATGRGDEQFF
TGTGCCTGGAGTGCTACAGGGAGAGGAGATGAGCAGTTCTTC
>TRBJ2-1|-|-|TRBV5-4
CASSGTNYNEQFF
TGTGCCAGCAGCGGGACGAACTACAATGAGCAGTTCTTC
>TRBJ1-5|few|TRBD1|TRBV4-1
CASSQGDRVGNQPQHF
TGCGCCAGCAGCCAAGGAGACAGGGTGGGCAATCAGCCCCAGCATTTT
>TRBJ1-1|-|-|TRBV5-6
CASSLAGRRDTEAFF
TGTGCCAGCAGCTTGGCCGGGCGGAGGGACACTGAAGCTTTCTTT
>TRBJ1-1|-|TRBD1|TRBV6-4
CATLNSRGSWGTEAFF
TGTGCCACTCTCAATTCCAGGGGGTCTTGGGGCACTGAAGCTTTCTTT
>TRBJ2-7|-|TRBD1|TRBV19
CASSPGTDSYEQYF
TGTGCCAGTAGCCCCGGGACAGACTCCTACGAGCAGTACTTC
>TRBJ2-2|-|TRBD2|TRBV4-1
CASSRPTATSGGAGTGELFF
TGCGCCAGCAGCCGCCCTACCGCGACTAGCGGGGGGGCCGGCACCGGGGAGCTGTTTTTT
>TRBJ2-2|-|-|TRBV4-3
CASSQGEVLTAGELFF
TGCGCCAGCAGCCAAGGAGAGGTGCTAACTGCCGGGGAGCTGTTTTTT
>TRBJ1-2|-|TRBD1|TRBV19
CASSIRDRGDYGYTF
TGTGCCAGTAGTATCAGGGACAGGGGCGACTATGGCTACACCTTC
>TRBJ2-7|-|TRBD1|TRBV6-1
CASNLRQGTYEQYF
TGTGCCAGCAACTTACGACAGGGCACCTACGAGCAGTACTTC
>TRBJ2-1|-|TRBD1|TRBV4-3
CASSQGQGSGEQFF
TGCGCCAGCAGCCAGGGACAGGGGAGCGGTGAGCAGTTCTTC
>TRBJ2-7|-|TRBD1|TRBV2
CASSEVTGGHEQYF
TGTGCCAGCAGTGAAGTGACAGGGGGCCACGAGCAGTACTTC
>TRBJ2-5|-|-|TRBV4-1
CASSQDGGTQYF
TGCGCCAGCAGCCAAGATGGGGGGACCCAGTACTTC
>TRBJ1-3|-|TRBD1|TRBV25-1
CASKGQGENTIYF
TGTGCCAGCAAGGGACAGGGGGAAAACACCATATATTTT
>TRBJ1-2|-|TRBD1|TRBV29-1
CSVGQGAQGYTF
TGCAGCGTTGGACAGGGGGCGCAGGGCTACACCTTC
>TRBJ1-6|-|TRBD1|TRBV5-4
CASSSRDSNSPLHF
TGTGCCAGCAGCTCAAGGGACAGTAATTCACCCCTCCACTTT
>TRBJ1-2|few|-|TRBV6-5
CASSLDTIHGYTF
TGTGCCAGCAGTTTAGACACAATACATGGCTACACCTTC
>TRBJ1-5|few|-|TRBV6-1
CASSEAGGGPQHF
TGTGCCAGCAGTGAAGCCGGGGGAGGGCCCCAGCATTTT
>TRBJ2-1|-|TRBD2|TRBV4-1
CASSLGLADRDEQFF
TGCGCCAGCAGCCTGGGACTAGCGGACAGGGATGAGCAGTTCTTC
>TRBJ2-2|-|-|TRBV11-3
CASSSARGPANTGELFF
TGTGCCAGCAGCTCCGCCAGAGGACCTGCGAACACCGGGGAGCTGTTTTTT
>TRBJ2-2|-|TRBD1|TRBV5-6
CASSFLGQASWELFF
TGTGCCAGCAGCTTCTTGGGACAGGCATCGTGGGAGCTGTTTTTT
>TRBJ2-1|once|TRBD2|TRBV7-2
CASSPTGLAGSYNEQFF
TGTGCCAGCAGCCCCACGGGGCTAGCGGGCTCCTACAATGAGCAGTTCTTC
>TRBJ2-7|-|-|TRBV4-1
CASSQDALAIEQYF
TGCGCCAGCAGCCAAGATGCACTAGCTATCGAGCAGTACTTC
>TRBJ1-3|-|TRBD1|TRBV7-2
CASSLQTGTGNTIYF
TGTGCCAGCAGCTTACAGACAGGGACTGGAAACACCATATATTTT
>TRBJ2-7|few|-|TRBV28
CASSGTTSSYEQYF
TGTGCCAGCAGTGGGACAACCTCGTCCTACGAGCAGTACTTC
>TRBJ1-5|-|-|TRBV18
CASSLGPSNQPQHF
TGTGCCAGCTCTCTGGGTCCGAGCAATCAGCCCCAGCATTTT
>TRBJ1-5|-|-|TRBV28
CASRLLQEVGSNQPQHF
TGTGCCAGCAGATTACTCCAGGAAGTCGGTAGCAATCAGCCCCAGCATTTT